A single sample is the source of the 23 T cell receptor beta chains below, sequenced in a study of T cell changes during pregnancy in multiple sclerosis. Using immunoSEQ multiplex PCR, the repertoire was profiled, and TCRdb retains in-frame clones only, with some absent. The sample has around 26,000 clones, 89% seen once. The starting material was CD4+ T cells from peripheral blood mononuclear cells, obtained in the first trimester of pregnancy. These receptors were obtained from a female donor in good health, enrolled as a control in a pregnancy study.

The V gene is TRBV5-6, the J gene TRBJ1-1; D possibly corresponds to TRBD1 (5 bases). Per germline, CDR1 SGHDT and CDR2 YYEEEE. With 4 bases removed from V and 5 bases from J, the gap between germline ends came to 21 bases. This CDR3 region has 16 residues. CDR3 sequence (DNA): TGTGCCAGCAGCATCAGTCAGGGAAGGTATATAACTGAAGCTTTCTTT. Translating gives CASSISQGRYITEAFF.

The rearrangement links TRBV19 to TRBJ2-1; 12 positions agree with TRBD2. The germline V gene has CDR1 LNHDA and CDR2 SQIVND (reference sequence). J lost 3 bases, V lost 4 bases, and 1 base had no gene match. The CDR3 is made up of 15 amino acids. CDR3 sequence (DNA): TGTGCCAGTAGTACGACTAGCGGGGGCTACAATGAGCAGTTCTTC. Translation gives CASSTTSGGYNEQFF.

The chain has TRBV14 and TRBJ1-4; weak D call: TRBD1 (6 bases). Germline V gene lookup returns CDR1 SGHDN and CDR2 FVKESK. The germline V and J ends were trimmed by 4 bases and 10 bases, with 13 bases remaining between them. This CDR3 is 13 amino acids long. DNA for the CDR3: TGTGCCAGCAGCCCGAACAGGGTAGGAAAACTGTTTTTT. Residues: CASSPNRVGKLFF.

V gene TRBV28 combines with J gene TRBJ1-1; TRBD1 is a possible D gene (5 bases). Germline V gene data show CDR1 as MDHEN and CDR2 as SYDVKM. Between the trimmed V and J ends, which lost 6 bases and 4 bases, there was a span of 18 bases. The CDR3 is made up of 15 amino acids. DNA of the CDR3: TGTGCCAGCAGCCCTGCCCCAGGGTGGGGCACTGAAGCTTTCTTT. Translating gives CASSPAPGWGTEAFF. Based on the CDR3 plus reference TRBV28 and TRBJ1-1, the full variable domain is DVKVTQSSRYLVKRTGEKVFLECVQDMDHENMFWYRQDPGLGLRLIYFSYDVKMKEKGDIPEGYSVSREKKERFSLILESASTNQTSMYLCASSPAPGWGTEAFFGQGTRLTVV.

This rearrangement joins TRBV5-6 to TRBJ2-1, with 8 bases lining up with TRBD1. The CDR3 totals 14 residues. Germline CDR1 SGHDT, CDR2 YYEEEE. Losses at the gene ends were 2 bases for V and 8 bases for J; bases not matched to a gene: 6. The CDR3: CASSFETGEHEQFF. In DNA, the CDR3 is TGTGCCAGCAGCTTTGAGACAGGGGAGCATGAGCAGTTCTTC.

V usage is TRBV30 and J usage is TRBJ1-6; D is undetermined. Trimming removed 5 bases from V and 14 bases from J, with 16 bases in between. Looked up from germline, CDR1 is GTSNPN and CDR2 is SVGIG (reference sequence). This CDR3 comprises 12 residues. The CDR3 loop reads CAWFSTEGALHF. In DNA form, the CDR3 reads TGTGCCTGGTTTTCAACCGAGGGTGCCCTCCACTTT. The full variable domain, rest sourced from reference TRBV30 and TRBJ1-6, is SQTIHQWPATLVQPVGSPLSLECTVEGTSNPNLYWYRQAAGRGLQLLFYSVGIGQISSEVPQNLSASRPQDRQFILSSKKLLLSDSGFYLCAWFSTEGALHFGNGTRLTVT.

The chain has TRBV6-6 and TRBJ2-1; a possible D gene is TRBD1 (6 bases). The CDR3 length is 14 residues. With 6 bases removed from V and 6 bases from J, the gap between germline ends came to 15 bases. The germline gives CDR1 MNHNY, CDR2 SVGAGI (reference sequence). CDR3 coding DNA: TGTGCCAGCAGACCCGGACAGAACCTCAATGAGCAGTTCTTC. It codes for CASRPGQNLNEQFF.

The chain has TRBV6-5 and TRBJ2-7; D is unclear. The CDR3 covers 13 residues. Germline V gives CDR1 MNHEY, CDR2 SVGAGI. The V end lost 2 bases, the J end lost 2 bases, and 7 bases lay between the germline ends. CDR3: CASSYGRTYEQYF. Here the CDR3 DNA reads TGTGCCAGCAGTTACGGCCGAACCTACGAGCAGTACTTC.

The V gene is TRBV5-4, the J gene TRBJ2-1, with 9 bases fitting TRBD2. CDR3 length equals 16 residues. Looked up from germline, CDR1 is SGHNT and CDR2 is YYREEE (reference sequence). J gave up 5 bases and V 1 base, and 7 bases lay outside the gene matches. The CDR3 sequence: CASSLPPSGANNEQFF. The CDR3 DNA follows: TGTGCCAGCAGCTTGCCGCCTAGCGGGGCTAACAATGAGCAGTTCTTC.

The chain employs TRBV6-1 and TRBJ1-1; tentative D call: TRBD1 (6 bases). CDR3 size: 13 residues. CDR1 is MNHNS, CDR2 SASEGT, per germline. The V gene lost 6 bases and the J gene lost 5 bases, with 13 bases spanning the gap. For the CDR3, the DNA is TGTGCCAGCAGAACAGGGAGGGATACTGAAGCTTTCTTT. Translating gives CASRTGRDTEAFF.

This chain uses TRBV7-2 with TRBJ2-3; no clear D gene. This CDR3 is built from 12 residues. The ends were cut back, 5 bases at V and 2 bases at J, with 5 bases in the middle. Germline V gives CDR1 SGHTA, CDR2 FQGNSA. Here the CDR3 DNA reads TGTGCCAGCAGCCCCTTCACAGATACGCAGTATTTT. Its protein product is CASSPFTDTQYF.

The CDR3 coding sequence is TGTGCCAGCAGCCAACATTTGGAGTATGGCTACACCTTC. Translating it yields CASSQHLEYGYTF. The V call is TRBV14, the J call TRBJ1-2; D is uncertain. The CDR3 consists of 13 residues. V shed 2 bases and J shed 5 bases, with 9 bases lying between them. In germline, CDR1 is SGHDN, CDR2 FVKESK.

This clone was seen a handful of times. CDR3 sequence: CASSLGGGGALEQFF. The CDR3 DNA is TGCGCCAGCAGCTTGGGCGGCGGGGGGGCTCTTGAGCAGTTCTTC. The V gene is TRBV5-1, the J gene TRBJ2-1; 9 nucleotides match TRBD2. Unmatched junction bases numbered 7, after V lost 0 bases and J lost 9 bases. CDR3 length equals 15 residues. Germline V gene lookup returns CDR1 SGHRS and CDR2 YFSETQ.

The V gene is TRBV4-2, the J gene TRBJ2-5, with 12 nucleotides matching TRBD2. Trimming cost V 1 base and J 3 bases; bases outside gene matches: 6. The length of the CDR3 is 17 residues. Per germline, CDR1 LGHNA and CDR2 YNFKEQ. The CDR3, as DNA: TGTGCCAGCAGCCAAGGTTTGGCTAGCGGGAGGGAAGAGACCCAGTACTTC. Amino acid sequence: CASSQGLASGREETQYF.

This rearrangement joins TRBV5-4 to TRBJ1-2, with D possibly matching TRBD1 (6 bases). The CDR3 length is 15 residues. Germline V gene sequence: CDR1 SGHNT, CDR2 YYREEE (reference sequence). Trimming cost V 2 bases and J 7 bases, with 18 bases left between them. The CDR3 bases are TGTGCCAGCAGCTTAAGGGGGGGGTTTTTCAGTGGCTACACCTTC. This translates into CASSLRGGFFSGYTF.

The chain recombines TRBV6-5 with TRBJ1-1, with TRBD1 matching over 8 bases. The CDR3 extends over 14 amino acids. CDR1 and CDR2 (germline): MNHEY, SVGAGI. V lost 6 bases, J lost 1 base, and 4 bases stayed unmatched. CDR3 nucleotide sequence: TGTGCCAGCAGCTTCAGGGGGCGGAACACTGAAGCTTTCTTT. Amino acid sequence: CASSFRGRNTEAFF.

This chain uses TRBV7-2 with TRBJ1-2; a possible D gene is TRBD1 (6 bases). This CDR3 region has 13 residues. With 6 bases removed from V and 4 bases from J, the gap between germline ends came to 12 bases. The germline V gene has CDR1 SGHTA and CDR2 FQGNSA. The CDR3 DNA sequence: TGTGCCAGCAGACCGCAGGGGCCCTATGGCTACACCTTC. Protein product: CASRPQGPYGYTF. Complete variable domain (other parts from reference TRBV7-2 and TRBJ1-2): GAGVSQSPSNKVTEKGKDVELRCDPISGHTALYWYRQSLGQGLEFLIYFQGNSAPDKSGLPSDRFSAERTGGSVSTLTIQRTQQEDSAVYLCASRPQGPYGYTFGSGTRLTVV.

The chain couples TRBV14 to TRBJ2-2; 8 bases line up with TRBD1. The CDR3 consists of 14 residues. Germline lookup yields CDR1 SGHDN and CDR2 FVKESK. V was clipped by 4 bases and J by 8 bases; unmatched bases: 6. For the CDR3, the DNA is TGTGCCAGCAGCCCCAGACAGGGGACGGGGGAGCTGTTTTTT. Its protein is CASSPRQGTGELFF.

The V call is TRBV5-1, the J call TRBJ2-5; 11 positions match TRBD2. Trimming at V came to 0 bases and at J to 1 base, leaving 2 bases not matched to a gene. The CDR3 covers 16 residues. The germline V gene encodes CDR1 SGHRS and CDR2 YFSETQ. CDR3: CASSLAGTSGQETQYF. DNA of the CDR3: TGCGCCAGCAGCTTGGCCGGGACTAGCGGCCAAGAGACCCAGTACTTC.

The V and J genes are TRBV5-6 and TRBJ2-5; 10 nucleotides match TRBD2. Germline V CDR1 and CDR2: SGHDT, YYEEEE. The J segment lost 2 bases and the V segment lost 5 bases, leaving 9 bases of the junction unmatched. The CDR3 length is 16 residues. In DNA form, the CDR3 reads TGTGCCAGCAGATCAGAACTAGCGGGATTACAAGAGACCCAGTACTTC. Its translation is CASRSELAGLQETQYF. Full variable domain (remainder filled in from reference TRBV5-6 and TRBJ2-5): DAGVTQSPTHLIKTRGQQVTLRCSPKSGHDTVSWYQQALGQGPQFIFQYYEEEERQRGNFPDRFSGHQFPNYSSELNVNALLLGDSALYLCASRSELAGLQETQYFGPGTRLLVL.

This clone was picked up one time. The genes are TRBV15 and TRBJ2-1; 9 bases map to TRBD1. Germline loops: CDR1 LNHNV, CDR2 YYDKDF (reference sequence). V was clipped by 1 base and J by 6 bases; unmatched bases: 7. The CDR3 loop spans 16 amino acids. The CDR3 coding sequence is TGTGCCACCAGCAGAGGTCACAGGGGGCAACGCAATGAGCAGTTCTTC. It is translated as CATSRGHRGQRNEQFF.

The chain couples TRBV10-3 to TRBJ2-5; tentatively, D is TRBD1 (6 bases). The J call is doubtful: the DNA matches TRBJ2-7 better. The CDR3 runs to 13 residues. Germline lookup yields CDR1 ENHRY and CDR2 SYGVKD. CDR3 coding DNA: TGTGCCATCAGTCGGACAGAAAGCTACGAGCAGTACTTC. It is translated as CAISRTESYEQYF.

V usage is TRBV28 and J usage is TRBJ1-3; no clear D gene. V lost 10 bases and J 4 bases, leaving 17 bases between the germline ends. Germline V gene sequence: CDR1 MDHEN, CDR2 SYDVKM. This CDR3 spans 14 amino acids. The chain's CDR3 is CATHPGVWGNTIYF. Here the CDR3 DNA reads TGTGCCACCCACCCCGGAGTGTGGGGAAACACCATATATTTT.